This T cell receptor (beta chain) was sequenced during a study of T cell responses to AZD1222 COVID-19 vaccine. Overall study context: Combined were second doses at about 4 or about 12 weeks. Findings of the study overall: The span of vaccine-associated CD4 TCRs extended across spike, with dominance at 160-218 and 743-854. AZD1222 recipients seropositive at baseline numbered only five or six.

Germline V lookup: CDR1 LGHNA, CDR2 YSLEER. The trim removed 0 bases at V and 4 bases at J, leaving 9 bases unmatched. The CDR3 runs to 17 residues. In its sample, this clone was seen once. Its specificity is not known. Assay: immunoSEQ multiplex PCR; the TCRdb copy retains only in-frame clones and omits some. The sample holds roughly 140,000 clones, about 90% seen once. The sequenced sample was peripheral blood, obtained on day 0 of AZD1222 vaccination. V gene TRBV4-3 combines with J gene TRBJ1-3; 7 positions match TRBD1. This clonotype was sampled from an adult in good health. The DNA of the CDR3 is TGCGCCAGCAGCCAAGATTCCCCCAGGGGGTCAGGAAACACCATATATTTT. As protein: CASSQDSPRGSGNTIYF.